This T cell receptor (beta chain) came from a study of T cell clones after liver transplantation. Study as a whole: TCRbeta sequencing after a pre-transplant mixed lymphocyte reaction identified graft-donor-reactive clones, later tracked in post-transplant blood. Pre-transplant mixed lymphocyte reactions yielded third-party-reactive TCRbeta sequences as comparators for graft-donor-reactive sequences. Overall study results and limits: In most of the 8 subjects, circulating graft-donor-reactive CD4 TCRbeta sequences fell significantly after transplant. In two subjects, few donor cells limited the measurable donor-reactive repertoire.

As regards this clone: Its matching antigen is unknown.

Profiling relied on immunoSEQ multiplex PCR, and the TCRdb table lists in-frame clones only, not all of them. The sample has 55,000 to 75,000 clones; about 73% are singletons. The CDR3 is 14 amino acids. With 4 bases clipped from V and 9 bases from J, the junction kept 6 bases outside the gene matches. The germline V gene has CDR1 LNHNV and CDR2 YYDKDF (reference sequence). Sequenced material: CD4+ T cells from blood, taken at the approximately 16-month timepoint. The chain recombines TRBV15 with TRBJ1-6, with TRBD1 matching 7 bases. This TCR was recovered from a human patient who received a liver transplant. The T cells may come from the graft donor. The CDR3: CATSTRDSTSPLHF. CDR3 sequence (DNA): TGTGCCACCAGCACCCGGGACAGTACTTCACCCCTCCACTTT.